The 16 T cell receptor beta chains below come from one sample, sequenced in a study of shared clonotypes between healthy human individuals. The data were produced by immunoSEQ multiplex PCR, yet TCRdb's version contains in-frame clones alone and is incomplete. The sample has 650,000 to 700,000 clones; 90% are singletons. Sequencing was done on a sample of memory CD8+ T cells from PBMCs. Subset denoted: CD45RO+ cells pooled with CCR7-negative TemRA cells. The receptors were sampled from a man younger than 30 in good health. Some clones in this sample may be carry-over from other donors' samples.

This chain's CDR3 is CASSVMSSGYYNEQFF. The CDR3 nucleotides are TGTGCCAGCAGCGTTATGAGCTCAGGCTACTACAATGAGCAGTTCTTC. V gene TRBV9 combines with J gene TRBJ2-1; no reliable D call. Per germline, CDR1 SGDLS and CDR2 YYNGEE. Trimming took 2 bases from V and 3 from J, leaving 15 bases between them. The CDR3 runs to 16 residues.

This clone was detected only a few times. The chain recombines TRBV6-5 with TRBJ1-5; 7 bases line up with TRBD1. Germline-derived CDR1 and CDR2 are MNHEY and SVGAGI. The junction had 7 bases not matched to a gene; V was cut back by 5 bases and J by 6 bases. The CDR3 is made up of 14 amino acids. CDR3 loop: CASSPQQGFQPQHF. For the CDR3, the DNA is TGTGCCAGCAGTCCTCAACAGGGGTTTCAGCCCCAGCATTTT.

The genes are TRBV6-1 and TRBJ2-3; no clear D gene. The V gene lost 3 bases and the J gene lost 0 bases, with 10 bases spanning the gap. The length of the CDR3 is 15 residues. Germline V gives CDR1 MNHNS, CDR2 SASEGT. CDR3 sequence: CASSESPASTDTQYF. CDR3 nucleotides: TGTGCCAGCAGTGAGAGCCCCGCAAGCACAGATACGCAGTATTTT.

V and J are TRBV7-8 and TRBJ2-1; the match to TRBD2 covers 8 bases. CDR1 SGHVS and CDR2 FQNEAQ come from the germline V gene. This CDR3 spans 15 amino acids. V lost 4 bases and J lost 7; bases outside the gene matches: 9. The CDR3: CASSSGSGSTNEQFF. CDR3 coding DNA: TGTGCCAGCAGCTCGGGAAGCGGGAGTACGAATGAGCAGTTCTTC.

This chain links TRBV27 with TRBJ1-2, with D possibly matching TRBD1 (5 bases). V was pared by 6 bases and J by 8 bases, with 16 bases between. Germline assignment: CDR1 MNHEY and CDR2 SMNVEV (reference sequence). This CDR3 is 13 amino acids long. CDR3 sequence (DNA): TGTGCCAGCAGGGGACTGTCGTCAAGGGGCTACACCTTC. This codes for CASRGLSSRGYTF.

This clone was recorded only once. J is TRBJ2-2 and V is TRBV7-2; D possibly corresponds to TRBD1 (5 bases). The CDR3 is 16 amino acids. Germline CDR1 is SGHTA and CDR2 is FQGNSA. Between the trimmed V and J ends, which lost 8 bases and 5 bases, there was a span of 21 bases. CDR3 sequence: CASATARVVFTGELFF. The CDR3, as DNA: TGTGCCAGCGCCACGGCCAGGGTGGTCTTTACCGGGGAGCTGTTTTTT.

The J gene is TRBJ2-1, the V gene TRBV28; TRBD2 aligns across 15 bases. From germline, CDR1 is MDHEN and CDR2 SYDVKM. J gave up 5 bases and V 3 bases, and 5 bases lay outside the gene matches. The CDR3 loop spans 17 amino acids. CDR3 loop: CASSLGLAGGWDNEQFF. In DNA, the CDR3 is TGTGCCAGCAGTTTGGGACTAGCGGGAGGTTGGGACAATGAGCAGTTCTTC.

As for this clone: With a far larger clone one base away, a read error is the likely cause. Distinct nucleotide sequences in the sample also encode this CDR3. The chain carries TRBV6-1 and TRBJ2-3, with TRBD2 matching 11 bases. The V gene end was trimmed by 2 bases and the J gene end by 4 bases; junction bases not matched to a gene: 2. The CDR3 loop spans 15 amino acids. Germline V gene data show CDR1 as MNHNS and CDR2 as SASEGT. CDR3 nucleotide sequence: TGTGCCAGCAGTGAATTAGCGGGAGGGCCAGATACGCAGTATTTT. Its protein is CASSELAGGPDTQYF.

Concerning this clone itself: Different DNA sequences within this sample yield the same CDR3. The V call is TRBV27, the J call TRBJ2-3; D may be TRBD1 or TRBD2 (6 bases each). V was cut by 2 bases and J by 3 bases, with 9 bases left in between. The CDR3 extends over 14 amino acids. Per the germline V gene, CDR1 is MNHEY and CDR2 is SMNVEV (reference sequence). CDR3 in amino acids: CASSLIGGTDTQYF. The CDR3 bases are TGTGCCAGCAGTTTAATAGGGGGGACAGATACGCAGTATTTT.

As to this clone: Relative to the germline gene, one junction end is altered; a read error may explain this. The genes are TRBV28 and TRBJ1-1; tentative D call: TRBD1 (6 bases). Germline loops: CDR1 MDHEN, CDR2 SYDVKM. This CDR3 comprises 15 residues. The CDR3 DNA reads TGTGCCAGCACTTTAGGGGGGGCCTGGAACACTGAAGCTTTCTTT. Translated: CASTLGGAWNTEAFF.

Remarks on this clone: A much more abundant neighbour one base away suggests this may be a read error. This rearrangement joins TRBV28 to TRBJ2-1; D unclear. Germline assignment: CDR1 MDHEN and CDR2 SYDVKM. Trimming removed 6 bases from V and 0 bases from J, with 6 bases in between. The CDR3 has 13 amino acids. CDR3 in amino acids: CASSASSYNEQFF. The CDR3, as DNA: TGTGCCAGCAGCGCTAGCTCCTACAATGAGCAGTTCTTC.

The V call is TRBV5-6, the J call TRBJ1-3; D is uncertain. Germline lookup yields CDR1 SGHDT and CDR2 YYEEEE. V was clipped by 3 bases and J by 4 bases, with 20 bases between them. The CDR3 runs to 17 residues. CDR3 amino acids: CASSSPTKGASGNTIYF. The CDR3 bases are TGTGCCAGCAGCTCACCGACCAAAGGAGCCTCCGGAAACACCATATATTTT.

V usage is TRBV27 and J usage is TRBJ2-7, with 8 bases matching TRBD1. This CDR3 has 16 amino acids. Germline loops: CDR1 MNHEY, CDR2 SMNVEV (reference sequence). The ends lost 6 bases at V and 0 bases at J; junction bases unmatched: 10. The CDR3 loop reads CASSRTGTGNSYEQYF. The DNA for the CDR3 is TGTGCCAGCAGCCGAACAGGGACAGGCAACTCCTACGAGCAGTACTTC.

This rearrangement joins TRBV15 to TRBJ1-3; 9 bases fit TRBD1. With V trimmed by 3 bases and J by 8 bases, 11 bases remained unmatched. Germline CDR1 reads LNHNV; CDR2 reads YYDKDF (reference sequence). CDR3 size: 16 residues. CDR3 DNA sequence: TGTGCCACCAGCAGCGGGGGACTAACAGGGGGCCACACCATATATTTT. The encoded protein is CATSSGGLTGGHTIYF.

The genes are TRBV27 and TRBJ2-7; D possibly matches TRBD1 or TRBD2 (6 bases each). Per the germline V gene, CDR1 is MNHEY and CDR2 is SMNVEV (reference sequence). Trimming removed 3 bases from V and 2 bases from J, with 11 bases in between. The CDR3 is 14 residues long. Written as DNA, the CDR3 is TGTGCCAGCAGTTTCGTGGAGGGGGCCTACGAGCAGTACTTC. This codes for CASSFVEGAYEQYF.

As DNA, the CDR3 is TGTGCCAGCCTTCGACTCCTACAGGGGAATCAGCCCCAGCATTTT. Protein product: CASLRLLQGNQPQHF. This chain links TRBV28 with TRBJ1-5; 7 nucleotides align to TRBD1. V lost 8 bases and J lost 4; bases outside the gene matches: 11. The CDR3 is made up of 15 amino acids. Germline CDR1 MDHEN, CDR2 SYDVKM.